This record covers a single T cell receptor (beta chain). It has no known antigen specificity. The junction departs from the called germline gene at one end, perhaps through a read error. From its cysteine to its phenylalanine, the CDR3 spans 16 amino acids. Only CDR3 DNA is held: 48 bases, read in frame from base 1. For CDR1 and CDR2, the germline V gene lists MNHNS and SASEGT. Using the deep immunoSEQ assay, TCR CDR3 regions were amplified from genomic DNA by multiplex PCR. Genomic DNA extracted from each cell subset was distributed evenly over all wells of several immunoSEQ 96-well plates, and each plate served as one replicate. For sorted subsets, each replicate PCR was loaded with 200 ng genomic DNA, equivalent to approximately 33,000 T cell genomes. Purified libraries were quantified with a Qubit 3.0 fluorometer, sized on a Bioanalyzer 2100, and re-quantified with the KAPA Library Quantification kit. A separate single-read 150-cycle Illumina NextSeq 550 flow cell was used to sequence each immunoSEQ 96-well plate. The study's processing was this. Because the immunoSEQ output held only junctional sequences and lacked quality scores, the filtering could not match the filtering applied to full-length reads. To assign V/J genes and CDR3, sequences were annotated using PyIR, a Python wrapper for IgBLAST v1.9, with IMGT germline references. Reads were removed for weak V/J assignments (E-value above 1e-6), missing CDR3, stop codons, out-of-frame junctions, or ambiguous translated residues. V3J clonotypes were defined as sequences sharing the same inferred V gene, J gene, and CDR3 amino acid sequence. Percentage overlap between repertoires was calculated by dividing the number of shared unique clonotypes by the size of the smaller repertoire. Three approaches were used to assess repertoire richness: RTK rarefaction, the Chao1 estimator, and Recon v2.1 estimates of unobserved clonotypes. Generation probabilities were computed with OLGA for all TCRbeta clonotypes obtained by the gDNA method from several donors. The source is immuneACCESS, and TCRdb retained only in-frame sequences with V and J called. Part of the clones is not carried over; for the studies checked, unresolved V genes explain less than half of this, and the remainder is unexplained. The DNA gave D and trimming, while V, J and clone size come from that table. The table for this sample lists about 2.2 million clones; about 93% of them were counted only once. The ten largest account for around 1.7% of the sample.

This sample is part of a study of shared clonotypes between healthy human individuals (dated by TCRdb to 2018 to 2021). Regarding the research as a whole: The cohort included a few men and a couple of women between 18 and 49 years of age. For each donor, three plates each were used for CD4 naive and CD4 memory, two plates were used for CD8 naive, and one plate was used for CD8 memory. To estimate repertoire size and how much clonotypes are shared between individuals, the study performed deep sequencing of blood TCR repertoires from 4 to 6 healthy adults. To increase sequencing depth and limit assay-specific biases, TCR repertoire library preparation and sequencing were carried out by different laboratories using diverse techniques. Leukapheresis yielded between about 0.9 and 9.5 billion PBMCs per donor.

Points the paper makes about the study in general: Incomplete sequencing was indicated by rarefaction of sorted-subset datasets, despite the large sequencing depth. Across four donors, roughly 5.4% of naive CD4, 3% to 4% of naive CD8, 2.3% of memory CD4, and approximately 0.4% of memory CD8 clonotypes were shared. Estimated clonotype richness was generally larger for naive than for memory subsets. Sampling was limited to blood, and TCR repertoires in tissue likely differ from TCR repertoires in blood. The small number of donors limited the genetic and exposure-history diversity represented. Higher generation probabilities were observed for clonotypes shared by all four sorted-subset donors than for non-shared clonotypes. Pairwise subsampling led to the expectation that sequencing depth would affect the degree of clonotype sharing among donors.

CD8 naive samples were CD45RO-negative cells positively selected for CCR7, giving a CD45RA+CCR7+ population that excluded TemRA cells. The donors were healthy, HIV-negative adults with no recently reported acute infections or vaccinations. Only Caucasian adults living in Nashville, Tennessee, USA were represented among the donors. After blood collection by leukapheresis, PBMCs were isolated using Ficoll-Histopaque density gradient centrifugation and then cryopreserved in the vapor phase of liquid nitrogen. Purity and quantity of every magnetically sorted T cell population were checked by analytical flow cytometry. Genomic DNA was isolated from every sorted fraction and measured by UV absorbance on a Nanodrop 2000c.

The sequence links TRBV6-1 to TRBJ1-4, with 7 bases in between that match TRBD1. Material for sequencing was naive CD8+ T cells from PBMCs. This specimen's cell subset or site label, interpreted: CD45RA+CCR7+. The sequence derives from a man aged 18 to 30 in good health. Some clones in this sample may be carry-over from other donors' samples. CDR3 reads: CASNEVGYRGREKLFF. The nucleotides are TGTGCCAGCAATGAAGTGGGGTACAGGGGAAGGGAAAAACTGTTTTTT.